These T cell receptor beta chains were read from a single sample in a study of T cell responses to AZD1222 COVID-19 vaccine. The method was immunoSEQ multiplex PCR; TCRdb's version includes in-frame clones alone and lacks a portion of them. This sample has about 120,000 clones; roughly 92% occur once, and the top ten carry approximately 1.4%. Specimen: peripheral blood, collected 28 days after the second AZD1222 dose. The receptors stem from an adult who received the AZD1222 COVID-19 vaccine. Both conserved end residues are part of each CDR3. A D gene is named only where the DNA matches it firmly. Not every row has a clone size; where given, it reads once, few, many or a size class.

d_call j_call clone_size v_call cdr3_nt cdr3_aa
TRBD2 TRBJ2-1 NA TRBV27 TGTGCCAGCAGTTTGGCAGGACTAGCCAACTCCTACAATGAGCAGTTCTTC CASSLAGLANSYNEQFF
TRBD1 TRBJ2-2 NA TRBV7-3 TGTGCCAGCAGTCCCGGGACAGGGGGAGTAGGCACCGGGGAGCTGTTTTTT CASSPGTGGVGTGELFF
TRBD1 TRBJ2-1 NA TRBV7-6 TGTGCCAGCAGCCCGGACAGGGGCCATGAGCAGTTCTTC CASSPDRGHEQFF
NA TRBJ1-1 NA TRBV9 TGTGCCAGCAGTTCATTAGGGAACACTGAAGCTTTCTTT CASSSLGNTEAFF
TRBD1 TRBJ1-2 once TRBV2 TGTGCCAGCAGTTTAGACAGGGTGGGCTATGGCTACACCTTC CASSLDRVGYGYTF
NA TRBJ2-2 once TRBV10-3 TGTGCCATCAGTGATAACTCGGGGCAGGGGCAGCTGTTTTTT CAISDNSGQGQLFF
TRBD1 TRBJ1-5 NA TRBV27 TGTGCCAGCAGTTCTATTAGAGTAGACAGGGACCCTCACGAGTCCCAGCATTTT CASSSIRVDRDPHESQHF
NA TRBJ2-7 NA TRBV11-2 TGTGCCAGCAGCTTATTAATGACCTACGAGCAGTACTTC CASSLLMTYEQYF
TRBD1 TRBJ1-1 NA TRBV5-4 TGTGCCAGCAAAACAGGGGGTACTGAAGCTTTCTTT CASKTGGTEAFF
TRBD2 TRBJ2-1 NA TRBV25-1 TGTGCCAGCTTAGGGACTAGCGTTTACAATGAGCAGTTCTTC CASLGTSVYNEQFF
NA TRBJ2-7 NA TRBV9 TGTGCCAGCAGCCCGCCGCGGCCCACGGCGTACTTC CASSPPRPTAYF
NA TRBJ2-1 NA TRBV28 TGTGCCAACCAACGAACAGGGTACAATGAGCAGTTCTTC CANQRTGYNEQFF
NA TRBJ2-1 NA TRBV5-1 TGCGCCAGCAGCTTGGGAGGTGCCTACAATGAGCAGTTCTTC CASSLGGAYNEQFF
NA TRBJ2-6 NA TRBV28 TGTGCCAGCAGTCTCGTCGTTGGGGGCGGAGGCTCTGGGGCCAACGTCCTGACTTTC CASSLVVGGGGSGANVLTF
TRBD1 TRBJ2-1 NA TRBV7-2 TGTGCCAGCAGCTCGGGACAGGGCGGGTTTTGGGAGCAGTTCTTC CASSSGQGGFWEQFF
NA TRBJ1-1 once TRBV11-2 TGTGCCAGCAGCTTATACGCGAACACTGAAGCTTTCTTT CASSLYANTEAFF
TRBD2 TRBJ2-7 NA TRBV5-4 TGTGCCAGCAGCCGGACTAGCGGTACCTACGAGCAGTACTTC CASSRTSGTYEQYF
NA TRBJ1-4 NA TRBV29-1 TGCAGCGCTCAAACCGGGGGGGCTAATGAAAAACTGTTTTTT CSAQTGGANEKLFF
NA TRBJ1-5 NA TRBV6-5 TGTGCCAGCACTTCTAGTCAGCCCCAGCATTTT CASTSSQPQHF
NA TRBJ2-1 once TRBV24-1 TGTGCCACCAGTGATTTTTTCAATGAGCAGTTCTTC CATSDFFNEQFF
NA TRBJ1-4 NA TRBV10-2 TGCGCCAGCCAACAGGAAGGAAAACTGTTTTTT CASQQEGKLFF
NA TRBJ2-1 NA TRBV11-2 TGTGCCAGCAGCCCATGGGGGGAATCTACAAATGAGCAGTTCTTC CASSPWGESTNEQFF
NA TRBJ1-2 NA TRBV27 TGTGCCAGCAGTTTATCGCCAGGGAGCGGCTACACCTTC CASSLSPGSGYTF
NA TRBJ1-5 NA TRBV30 TGTGCCTGGAGTGTCCCGGGTGCAGGGGATCAGCCCCAGCATTTT CAWSVPGAGDQPQHF
NA TRBJ1-1 NA TRBV27 TGTGCCAGCAGTCCGAATGGAGGGGACACTGAAGCTTTCTTT CASSPNGGDTEAFF
NA TRBJ2-3 NA TRBV19 TGTGCCAGTAGTATAGAACGGGGGTCCTACACAGATACGCAGTATTTT CASSIERGSYTDTQYF
TRBD2 TRBJ2-5 NA TRBV5-1 TGCGCCAGCAGCTACTCTGCGGGAGTGGTGGAGACCCAGTACTTC CASSYSAGVVETQYF
NA TRBJ1-6 NA TRBV2 TGTGCCAGCAGTCTCCACAGTGAGGGTTCACCCCTCCACTTT CASSLHSEGSPLHF
NA TRBJ2-1 NA TRBV2 TGTGCCAGCAGTGAACCCGGCAATGAGCAGTTCTTC CASSEPGNEQFF
NA TRBJ2-7 NA TRBV6-6 TGTGCCAGCAGGACTGAGAAGGCCTACGAGCAGTACTTC CASRTEKAYEQYF
NA TRBJ1-2 NA TRBV7-9 TGTGCCAGCACCCAAGGGACCCGAGGAAACTATGGCTACACCTTC CASTQGTRGNYGYTF
NA TRBJ2-2 NA TRBV5-6 TGTGCCAGCAGCTTGGGGGGAGGGACAAGGAAAAAGAACACCGGGGAGCTGTTTTTT CASSLGGGTRKKNTGELFF
NA TRBJ1-2 NA TRBV29-1 TGCAGCGTTGAAGATCTGATTGGACAGCAAGGACTTAACTATGGCTACACCTTC CSVEDLIGQQGLNYGYTF
NA TRBJ1-6 NA TRBV14 TGTGCCAGCAGCCAAGCTCTAGGGTATTCACCCCTCCACTTT CASSQALGYSPLHF
NA TRBJ2-1 NA TRBV5-8 TGTGCCAGCAGCTTGGTAGCCCACGAGCAGTTCTTC CASSLVAHEQFF
NA TRBJ1-5 NA TRBV2 TGTGCCAGCAGTCCTCGGGGGTGGGTGAATCAGCCCCAGCATTTT CASSPRGWVNQPQHF
TRBD1 TRBJ2-5 once TRBV27 TGTGCCAGCAGATATACAGGGGGCAGAGAGACCCAGTACTTC CASRYTGGRETQYF
NA TRBJ2-7 once TRBV9 TGTGCCAGCAGCGTAGAAGGGGGTTTCTCCTACGAGCAGTACTTC CASSVEGGFSYEQYF
NA TRBJ2-1 NA TRBV16 TGTGCCAGCAGCCCCGCAGAGTACAATGAGCAGTTCTTC CASSPAEYNEQFF
NA TRBJ1-4 NA TRBV27 TGTGCCAGCAGGAGGGGCAGGGGAGGAACTAATGAAAAACTGTTTTTT CASRRGRGGTNEKLFF
NA TRBJ2-5 NA TRBV10-1 TGCGCCAGCAGTGAGTCGAGGCTGGTTAACGGATTCCAAGAGACCCAGTACTTC CASSESRLVNGFQETQYF
TRBD1 TRBJ2-2 NA TRBV30 TGTGCCTGGGGCGAGAACAGGGGGCGCACGGTTTCCGGGGAGCTGTTTTTT CAWGENRGRTVSGELFF
NA TRBJ1-1 once TRBV19 TGTGCCAGTAGTATTTTCCGGGACAAGGAAGCTTTCTTT CASSIFRDKEAFF
TRBD1 TRBJ2-2 NA TRBV5-6 TGTGCCAGCAGCTTTGGGACAGGTGTCTCCGGGGAGCTGTTTTTT CASSFGTGVSGELFF
NA TRBJ2-2 few TRBV29-1 TGCAGCGTTGAAGATCAAGGGAACACCGGGGAGCTGTTTTTT CSVEDQGNTGELFF
TRBD1 TRBJ1-1 NA TRBV29-1 TGCAGCGTTGAACCCAGGGGGCTGAACACTGAAGCTTTCTTT CSVEPRGLNTEAFF
NA TRBJ1-3 few TRBV3-1/TRBV3-2 TGTGCCAGCAGCCAGCAGGAGGATGGAGGCACCATATATTTT CASSQQEDGGTIYF
NA TRBJ2-7 NA TRBV29-1 TGCAGCGTTGAAGCCGGGAACGAGCAGTACTTC CSVEAGNEQYF
TRBD2 TRBJ2-3 NA TRBV4-2 TGTGCCAGCAGGGGCGGGGGGCCTATTGGGGCAGATACGCAGTATTTT CASRGGGPIGADTQYF
NA TRBJ1-6 NA TRBV5-1 TGCGCCAGCAGCTTAGTCGCTCCCCCTCTCGGGGATTCACCCCTCCACTTT CASSLVAPPLGDSPLHF